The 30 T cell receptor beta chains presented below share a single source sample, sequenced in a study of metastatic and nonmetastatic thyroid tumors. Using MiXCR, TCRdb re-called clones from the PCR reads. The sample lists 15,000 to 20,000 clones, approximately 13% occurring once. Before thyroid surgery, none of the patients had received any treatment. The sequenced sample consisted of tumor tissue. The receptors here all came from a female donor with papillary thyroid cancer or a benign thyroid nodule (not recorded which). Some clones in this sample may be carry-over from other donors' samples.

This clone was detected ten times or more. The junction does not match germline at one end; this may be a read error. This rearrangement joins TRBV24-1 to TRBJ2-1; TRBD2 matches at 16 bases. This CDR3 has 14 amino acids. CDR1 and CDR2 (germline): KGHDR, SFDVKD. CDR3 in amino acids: CATSDGTSGGERFF. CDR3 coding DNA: TGTGCCACCAGTGATGGGACTAGCGGGGGGGAGCGGTTCTTC.

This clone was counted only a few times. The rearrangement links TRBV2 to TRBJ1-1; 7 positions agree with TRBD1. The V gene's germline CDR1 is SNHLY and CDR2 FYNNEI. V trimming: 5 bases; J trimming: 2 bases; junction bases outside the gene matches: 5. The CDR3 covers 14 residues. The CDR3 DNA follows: TGTGCCAGCAGTATAACAGGGGTAAACACTGAAGCTTTCTTT. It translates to CASSITGVNTEAFF.

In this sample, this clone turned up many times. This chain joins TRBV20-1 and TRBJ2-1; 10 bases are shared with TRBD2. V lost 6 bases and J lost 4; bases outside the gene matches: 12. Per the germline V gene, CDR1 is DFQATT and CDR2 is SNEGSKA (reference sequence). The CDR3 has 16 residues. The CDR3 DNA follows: TGCAGTGCCCACGGCCTAGCGGGAGTGGAGTACAATGAGCAGTTCTTC. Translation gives CSAHGLAGVEYNEQFF.

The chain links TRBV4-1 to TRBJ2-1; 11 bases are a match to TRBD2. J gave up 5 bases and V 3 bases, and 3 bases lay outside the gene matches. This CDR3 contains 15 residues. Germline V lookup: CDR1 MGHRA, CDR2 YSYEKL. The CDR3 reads CASSHRLAGNNEQFF. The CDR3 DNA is TGCGCCAGCAGCCACCGACTAGCGGGAAACAATGAGCAGTTCTTC.

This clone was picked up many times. For the CDR3, the DNA is TGTGCCAGTAGTATCCCCGGGATAAACATTCAGTACTTC. Protein: CASSIPGINIQYF. The rearrangement joins TRBV19 to TRBJ2-4, with D perhaps TRBD2 (5 bases). Germline V gives CDR1 LNHDA, CDR2 SQIVND (reference sequence). Trimming shortened V by 3 bases and J by 6 bases, and 9 bases separated the two germline ends. The CDR3 is 13 residues long.

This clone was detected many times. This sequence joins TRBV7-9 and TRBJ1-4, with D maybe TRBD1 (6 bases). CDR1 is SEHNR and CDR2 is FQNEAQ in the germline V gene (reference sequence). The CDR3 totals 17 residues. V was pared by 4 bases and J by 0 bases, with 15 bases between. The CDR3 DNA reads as TGTGCCAGCAGCTCCGGAGGGACAACAGCAACTAATGAAAAACTGTTTTTT. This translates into CASSSGGTTATNEKLFF.

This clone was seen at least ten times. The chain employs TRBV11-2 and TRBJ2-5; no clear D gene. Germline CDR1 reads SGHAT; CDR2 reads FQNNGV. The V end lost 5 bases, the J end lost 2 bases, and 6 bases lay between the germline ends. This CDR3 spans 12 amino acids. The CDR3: CASSGNQETQYF. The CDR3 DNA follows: TGTGCCAGCAGCGGTAATCAAGAGACCCAGTACTTC.

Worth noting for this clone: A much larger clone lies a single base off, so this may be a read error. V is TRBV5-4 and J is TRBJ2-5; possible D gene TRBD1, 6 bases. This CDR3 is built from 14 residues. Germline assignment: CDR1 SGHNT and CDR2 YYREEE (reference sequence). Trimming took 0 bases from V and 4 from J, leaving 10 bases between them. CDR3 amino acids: CASSLGGPRETQYF. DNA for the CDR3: TGTGCCAGCAGCTTGGGGGGGCCGAGAGAGACCCAGTACTTC. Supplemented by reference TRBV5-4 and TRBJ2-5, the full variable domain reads ETGVTQSPTHLIKTRGQQVTLRCSSQSGHNTVSWYQQALGQGPQFIFQYYREEENGRGNFPPRFSGLQFPNYSSELNVNALELDDSALYLCASSLGGPRETQYFGPGTRLLVL.

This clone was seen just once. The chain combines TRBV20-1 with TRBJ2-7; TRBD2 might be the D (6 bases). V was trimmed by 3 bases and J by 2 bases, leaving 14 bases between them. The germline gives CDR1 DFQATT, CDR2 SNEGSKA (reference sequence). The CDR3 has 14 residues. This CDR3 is CSASARAGTYEQYF. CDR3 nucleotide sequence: TGCAGTGCTAGTGCCAGGGCGGGAACCTACGAGCAGTACTTC.

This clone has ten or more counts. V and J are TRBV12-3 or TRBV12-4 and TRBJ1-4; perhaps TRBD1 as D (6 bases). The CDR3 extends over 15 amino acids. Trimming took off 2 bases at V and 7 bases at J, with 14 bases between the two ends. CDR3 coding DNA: TGTGCCAGCAGTTTATTTCAGGGGCCAGGTGAAAAACTGTTTTTT. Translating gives CASSLFQGPGEKLFF.

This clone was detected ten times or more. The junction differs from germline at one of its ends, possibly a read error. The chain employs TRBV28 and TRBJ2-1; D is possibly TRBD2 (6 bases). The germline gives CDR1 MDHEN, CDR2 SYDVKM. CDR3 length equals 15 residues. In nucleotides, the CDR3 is TGTGCCAGCAGTTTGGATAGCGGCTCCTACAATGGGCAGTTCTTC. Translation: CASSLDSGSYNGQFF.

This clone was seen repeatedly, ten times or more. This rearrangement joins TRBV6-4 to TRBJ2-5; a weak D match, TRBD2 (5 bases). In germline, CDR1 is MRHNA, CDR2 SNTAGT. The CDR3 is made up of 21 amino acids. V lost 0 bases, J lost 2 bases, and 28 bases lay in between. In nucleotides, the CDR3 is TGTGCCAGCAGTGACTCTCGGGCGGAGAGGGCCCGTTTGGGCCTACAAGAGACCCAGTACTTC. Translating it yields CASSDSRAERARLGLQETQYF.

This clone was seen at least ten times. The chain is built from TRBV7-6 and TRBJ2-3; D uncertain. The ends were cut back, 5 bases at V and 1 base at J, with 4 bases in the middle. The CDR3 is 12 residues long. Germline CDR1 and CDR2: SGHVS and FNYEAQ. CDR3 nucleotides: TGTGCCAGCAGCCCGCGCACAGATACGCAGTATTTT. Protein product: CASSPRTDTQYF.

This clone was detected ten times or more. CDR3 nucleotides: TGTGCCAGCAGTTTTACAGGTTTGCTGTTTTTT. This translates into CASSFTGLLFF. This chain links TRBV27 with TRBJ1-4; weak D call: TRBD1 (5 bases). CDR1 MNHEY and CDR2 SMNVEV come from the germline V gene (reference sequence). The V gene lost 3 bases and the J gene lost 14 bases, with 10 bases spanning the gap. The length of the CDR3 is 11 residues.

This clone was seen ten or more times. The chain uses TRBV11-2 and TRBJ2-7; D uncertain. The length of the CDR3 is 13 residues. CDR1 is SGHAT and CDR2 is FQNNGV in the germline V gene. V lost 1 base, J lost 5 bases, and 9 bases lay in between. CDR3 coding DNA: TGTGCCAGCAGCTTAGCCGGGTCGGACGAGCAGTACTTC. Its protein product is CASSLAGSDEQYF.

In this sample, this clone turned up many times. The CDR3 DNA reads as TGCAGTGCTGAGGAGGCGTCCTACGAGCAGTACTTC. As protein: CSAEEASYEQYF. The V gene is TRBV20-1, the J gene TRBJ2-7, with D possibly being TRBD2 (5 bases). CDR1 and CDR2 from the germline V gene are DFQATT and SNEGSKA (reference sequence). The V end lost 5 bases, the J end lost 1 base, and 9 bases lay between the germline ends. This CDR3 is built from 12 residues.

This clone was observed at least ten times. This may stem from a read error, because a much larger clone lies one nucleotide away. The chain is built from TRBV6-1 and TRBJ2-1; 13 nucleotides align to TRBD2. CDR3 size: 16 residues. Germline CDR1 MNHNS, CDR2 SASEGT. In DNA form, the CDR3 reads TGTGCCGGCAGCGCCCAACTAGCGGGAGGGCCGAATGAGCAGTTCTTC. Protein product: CAGSAQLAGGPNEQFF.

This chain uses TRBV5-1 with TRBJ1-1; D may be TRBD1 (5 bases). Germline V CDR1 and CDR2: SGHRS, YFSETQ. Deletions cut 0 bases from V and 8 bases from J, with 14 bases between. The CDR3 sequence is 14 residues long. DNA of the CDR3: TGCGCCAGCAGCTTGGGTGGGGACGGCCGAGAAGCTTTCTTT. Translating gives CASSLGGDGREAFF.

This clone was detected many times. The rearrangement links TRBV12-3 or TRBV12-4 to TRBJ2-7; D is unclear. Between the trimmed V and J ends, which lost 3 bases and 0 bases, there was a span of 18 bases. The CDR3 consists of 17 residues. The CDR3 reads CASSLVARARSSYEQYF. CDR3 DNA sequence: TGTGCCAGCAGTTTGGTGGCTCGAGCTCGAAGCTCCTACGAGCAGTACTTC.

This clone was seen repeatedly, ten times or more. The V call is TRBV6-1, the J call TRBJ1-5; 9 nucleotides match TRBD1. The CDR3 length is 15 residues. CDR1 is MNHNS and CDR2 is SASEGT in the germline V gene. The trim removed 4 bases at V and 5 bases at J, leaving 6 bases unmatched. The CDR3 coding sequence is TGTGCCAGCAGTGTAACGAGGGACAGGGATCAGCCCCAGCATTTT. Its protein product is CASSVTRDRDQPQHF.

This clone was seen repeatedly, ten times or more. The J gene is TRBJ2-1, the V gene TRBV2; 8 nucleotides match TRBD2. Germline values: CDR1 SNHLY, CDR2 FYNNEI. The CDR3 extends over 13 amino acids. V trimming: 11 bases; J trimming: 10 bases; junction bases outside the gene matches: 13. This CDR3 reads CAGGLAGAGEQFF. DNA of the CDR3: TGTGCCGGCGGGCTAGCGGGTGCCGGCGAGCAGTTCTTC.

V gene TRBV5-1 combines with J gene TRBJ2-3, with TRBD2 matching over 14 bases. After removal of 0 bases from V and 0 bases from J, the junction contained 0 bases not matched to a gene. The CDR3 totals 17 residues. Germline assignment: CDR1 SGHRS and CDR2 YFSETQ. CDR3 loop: CASSLGTSGGSTDTQYF. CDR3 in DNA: TGCGCCAGCAGCTTGGGGACTAGCGGGGGGAGCACAGATACGCAGTATTTT.

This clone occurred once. As DNA, the CDR3 is TGCAGTGCTAGCCTTGCGGGACTCAACGAGCAGTACTTC. This gives the protein CSASLAGLNEQYF. The V and J genes are TRBV20-1 and TRBJ2-7, with a possible D match to TRBD2 (6 bases). Germline V gene lookup returns CDR1 DFQATT and CDR2 SNEGSKA (reference sequence). The germline V and J ends were trimmed by 3 bases and 5 bases, with 14 bases remaining between them. The CDR3 spans 13 residues.

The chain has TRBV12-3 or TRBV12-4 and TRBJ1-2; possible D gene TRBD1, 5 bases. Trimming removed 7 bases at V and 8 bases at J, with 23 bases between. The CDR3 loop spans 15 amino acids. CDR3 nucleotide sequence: TGTGCCAGCAACGGTGGGGACGGGCTCCATGGCGGCTACACCTTC. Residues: CASNGGDGLHGGYTF.

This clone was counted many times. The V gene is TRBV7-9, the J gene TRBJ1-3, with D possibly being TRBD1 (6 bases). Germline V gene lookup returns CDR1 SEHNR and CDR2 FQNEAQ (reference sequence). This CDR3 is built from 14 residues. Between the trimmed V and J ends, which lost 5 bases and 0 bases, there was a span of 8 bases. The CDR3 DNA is TGTGCCAGCAGCAAGACAGGCTCTGGAAACACCATATATTTT. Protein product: CASSKTGSGNTIYF.

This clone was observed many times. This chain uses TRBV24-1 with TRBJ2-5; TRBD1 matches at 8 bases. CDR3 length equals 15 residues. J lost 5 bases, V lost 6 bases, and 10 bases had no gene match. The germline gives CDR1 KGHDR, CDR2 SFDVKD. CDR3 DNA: TGTGCCACCAGTAGTGCCCAGGGGGCAGGGGAGACCCAGTACTTC. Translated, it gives CATSSAQGAGETQYF.

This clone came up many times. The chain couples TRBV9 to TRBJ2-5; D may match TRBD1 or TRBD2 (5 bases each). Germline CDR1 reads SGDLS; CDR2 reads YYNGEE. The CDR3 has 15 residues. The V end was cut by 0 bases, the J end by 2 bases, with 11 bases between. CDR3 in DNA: TGTGCCAGCAGCGTAGGACGGGACGGTCAAGAGACCCAGTACTTC. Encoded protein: CASSVGRDGQETQYF. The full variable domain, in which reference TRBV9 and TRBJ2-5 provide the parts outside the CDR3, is DSGVTQTPKHLITATGQRVTLRCSPRSGDLSVYWYQQSLDQGLQFLIQYYNGEERAKGNILERFSAQQFPDLHSELNLSSLELGDSALYFCASSVGRDGQETQYFGPGTRLLVL.

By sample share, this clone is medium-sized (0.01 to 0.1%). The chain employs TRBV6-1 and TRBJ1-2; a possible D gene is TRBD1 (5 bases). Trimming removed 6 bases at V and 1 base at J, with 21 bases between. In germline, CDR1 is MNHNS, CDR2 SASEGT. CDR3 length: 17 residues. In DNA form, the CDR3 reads TGTGCCAGCAGGTTGCTCTCCCCGGGACGTGGTAACTATGGCTACACCTTC. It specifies CASRLLSPGRGNYGYTF.

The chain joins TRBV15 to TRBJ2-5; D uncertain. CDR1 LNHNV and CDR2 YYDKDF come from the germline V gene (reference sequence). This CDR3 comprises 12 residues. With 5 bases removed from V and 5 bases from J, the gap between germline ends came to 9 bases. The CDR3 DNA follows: TGTGCCACCAGCCCACGACCGGAGACCCAGTACTTC. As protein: CATSPRPETQYF.

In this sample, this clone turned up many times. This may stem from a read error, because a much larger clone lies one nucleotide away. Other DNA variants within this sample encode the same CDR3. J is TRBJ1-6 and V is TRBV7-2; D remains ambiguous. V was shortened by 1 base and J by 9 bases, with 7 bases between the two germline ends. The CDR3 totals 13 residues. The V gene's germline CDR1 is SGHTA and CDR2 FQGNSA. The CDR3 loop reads CASSLDGGSPLHF. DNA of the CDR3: TGTGCCAGCAGCTTAGATGGCGGTTCACCCCTCCACTTT.